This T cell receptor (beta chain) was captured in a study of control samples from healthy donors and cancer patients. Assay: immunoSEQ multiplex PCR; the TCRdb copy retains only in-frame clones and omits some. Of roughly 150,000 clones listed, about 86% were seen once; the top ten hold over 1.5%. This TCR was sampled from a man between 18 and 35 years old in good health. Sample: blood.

CDR3: CASSPRGYEQYF. CDR3 sequence (DNA): TGTGCCAGCAGCCCTAGGGGCTACGAGCAGTACTTC. This chain uses TRBV7-2 with TRBJ2-7; perhaps TRBD1 as D (5 bases). This CDR3 contains 12 residues. Per the germline V gene, CDR1 is SGHTA and CDR2 is FQGNSA. Trimming pared 5 bases from V and 3 bases from J, leaving 8 bases between.